This TCR beta chain was obtained from a study of T cell repertoires in cytomegalovirus infection. CDR1 is SGHTA, CDR2 FQGNSA, per germline. This CDR3 has 17 residues. Trimming pared 5 bases from V and 2 bases from J, leaving 22 bases between. This clonotype has ten or more counts. MiXCR, run by TCRdb on the reads, gives a single entry per CDR3 protein. The sample has 210,000 or so distinct CDR3 sequences, under 8.5% seen once. This rearrangement joins TRBV7-2 to TRBJ2-7; possibly TRBD1 for D (6 bases). The sample taken for sequencing was PBMCs. The clonotype originates from a human donor in good health (CMV status not recorded). Some clones in this sample may be carry-over from other donors' samples. The CDR3 here is CASSDLQGLSRAYEQYF. The CDR3 DNA reads as TGTGCCAGCAGCGACCTACAGGGTTTGTCGAGGGCCTACGAGCAGTACTTC.